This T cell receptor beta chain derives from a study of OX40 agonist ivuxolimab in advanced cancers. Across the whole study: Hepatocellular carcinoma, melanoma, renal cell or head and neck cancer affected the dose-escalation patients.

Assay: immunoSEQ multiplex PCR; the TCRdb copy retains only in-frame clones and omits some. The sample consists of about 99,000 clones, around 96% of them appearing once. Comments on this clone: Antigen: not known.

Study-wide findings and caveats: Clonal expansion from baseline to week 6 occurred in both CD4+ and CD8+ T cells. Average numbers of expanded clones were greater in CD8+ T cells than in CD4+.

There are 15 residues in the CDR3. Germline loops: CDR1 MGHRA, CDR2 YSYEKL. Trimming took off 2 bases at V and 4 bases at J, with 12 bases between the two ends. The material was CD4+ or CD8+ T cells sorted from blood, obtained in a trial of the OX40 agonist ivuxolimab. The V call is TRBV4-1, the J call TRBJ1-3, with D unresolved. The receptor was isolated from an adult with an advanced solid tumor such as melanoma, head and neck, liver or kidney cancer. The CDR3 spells CASSQIDAPGNTIYF. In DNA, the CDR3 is TGCGCCAGCAGCCAAATAGACGCGCCAGGAAACACCATATATTTT.